This paragraph covers one T cell receptor (beta chain) sequence. Its binding antigen is unknown. No qualities accompany the bases; no much larger clone lies one base away. The CDR3 regions of human TCRbeta chains were subjected to immunosequencing. The paper's data handling went like this. Repertoire TCRs were checked for matches against a reference library of SARS-CoV-2-specific TCRs that had been generated using the MIRA antigen-specificity platform. Breadth meant the fraction of unique TCRs that were SARS-CoV-2-associated, whereas depth meant the fraction of total T cells that were SARS-CoV-2-associated. Using the MIRA data, every spike-specific TCR was mapped to the spike region that the TCR reacted to and assigned to either a CD4 or a CD8 class. Log10-transformed breadth and depth values were compared by one-way ANOVA with Sidak's multiple comparisons tests. Imported from immuneACCESS, the table was reduced by TCRdb to in-frame sequences with V and J called. These copies leave out some clones; in studies compared against another copy, an unresolved V gene accounts for under half, and the cause of the remainder is not known. That table supplies the V and J calls and clone size; D and trimming were determined from the DNA. The sample table holds about 170,000 clones, of which over 90% were seen once. Of the sample, around 4.3% falls within the top ten clones.

Taken with the paper, the label for time point translates to: baseline before first vaccination. Samples from vaccinated people were obtained from the UK trials COV001 and COV002, which included a single-blind randomized controlled phase 2/3 trial of AZD1222 (ChAdOx1 nCoV-19) in healthy adults. For TCRbeta chain sequencing, PBMC samples were collected from trial participants at day 0 and at day 28 after the second dose. This sample was taken from a study of T cell responses to AZD1222 COVID-19 vaccine (dated by TCRdb to about 2021). Background on the whole study: AZD1222 recipients whose second dose came at about 4 weeks and those whose second dose came at about 12 weeks were combined into one group, since spike-specific TCR depth and breadth did not differ between the two schedules. A total of 230 to 250 trial participants underwent TCR sequencing, of whom roughly 210 had received two doses of AZD1222 and 26 had received two doses of the MenACWY control vaccine. Trial participants were enrolled by age into subgroups of 18-55, 56-69 and 70-plus years, and 148, 28 and 57 TCR-sequenced participants, respectively, were included in these subgroups.

Overall study outcomes, separate from this receptor: Reportedly, close to half of the unique spike-specific TCRs recognized epitopes lying outside the regions that are mutated in the B.1.351 and B.1.1.7 variants. The vaccine-associated CD4 TCRs covered the entire spike protein, and the dominant responses fell in regions 160-218 and 743-854. A significant rise in spike-specific TCR breadth and depth was observed after two AZD1222 doses relative to day 0 and relative to MenACWY recipients. Because no day 14 peak-response samples were available, the repertoires could be characterized only after the peak T cell response. Conclusions about previously exposed vaccinees are limited, since just six or seven AZD1222 recipients were seropositive for SARS-CoV-2 at baseline. Participants were mostly white British and included more females than males, and it was suggested by the authors that clonal diversity may have been underestimated. The 56-69-year group was small, and its depth increase did not reach significance, likely because of low power.

Via the germline V gene (reference sequence), CDR1 is SGHNT and CDR2 YYREEE. Germline trimming: 9 bases from V, 4 bases from J; junction bases outside gene matches: 13. CDR3 length: 15 amino acids, cysteine to phenylalanine. Only the CDR3 portion is preserved as DNA: 45 bases, with reading frame beginning at the first base. The sequence links TRBV5-4 to TRBJ1-2; the central 9 bases match TRBD1. The material sequenced was peripheral blood, taken on day 0 of AZD1222 vaccination. This receptor was identified in an adult in good health. The CDR3 sequence is CATTLGTGIIYGYTF. DNA sequence: TGTGCCACCACCCTGGGGACAGGGATAATCTATGGCTACACCTTC. The variable domain in full, with residues beyond the CDR3 obtained from the reference TRBV5-4 and TRBJ1-2 genes, is ETGVTQSPTHLIKTRGQQVTLRCSSQSGHNTVSWYQQALGQGPQFIFQYYREEENGRGNFPPRFSGLQFPNYSSELNVNALELDDSALYLCATTLGTGIIYGYTFGSGTRLTVV.